This TCR beta chain stems from a study of CD8 T cells in Susac syndrome. V shed 5 bases and J shed 0 bases, with 10 bases lying between them. The CDR3 extends over 14 amino acids. Germline loops: CDR1 SQVTM, CDR2 ANQGSEA. A quantity of about 0.5 to 1 ug RNA underwent reverse transcription using random hexamers. Each CDR3 protein gets one entry after TCRdb re-called the immunoSEQ multiplex PCR reads with MiXCR. The sample includes about 130,000 distinct CDR3 sequences, roughly 96% of them seen just once. Input material: CD4+ T cells from PBMCs. The chain recombines TRBV29-1 with TRBJ2-2; D perhaps matches TRBD2 (6 bases). This receptor was obtained from a human donor in good health. CDR3 region: CSVILAPNTGELFF. Written as DNA, the CDR3 is TGCAGCGTTATCCTAGCGCCGAACACCGGGGAGCTGTTTTTT.